Included here is one TCR beta chain sequence, with context. Its specificity is not known. These data are taken from a study of T cell responses to AZD1222 COVID-19 vaccine. Study conclusions and caveats: Of the AZD1222 recipients, only six were seropositive at baseline.

CDR1 is SGHRS, CDR2 YFSETQ, per germline. This CDR3 has 14 amino acids. V shed 5 bases and J 3 bases; nucleotides not matched to a gene: 6. Clones were read by immunoSEQ multiplex PCR, and TCRdb kept only the in-frame ones, dropping some. Of 60,000 to 75,000 clones listed, about 85% are singletons. This clonotype was obtained from an adult in good health. The specimen was peripheral blood, collected on day 0 of AZD1222 vaccination. The chain uses TRBV5-1 and TRBJ2-3; 7 bases fit TRBD2. The CDR3 DNA sequence: TGCGCCAGCAGTTCCGGGGGAGGGACAGATACGCAGTATTTT. Amino acids: CASSSGGGTDTQYF.